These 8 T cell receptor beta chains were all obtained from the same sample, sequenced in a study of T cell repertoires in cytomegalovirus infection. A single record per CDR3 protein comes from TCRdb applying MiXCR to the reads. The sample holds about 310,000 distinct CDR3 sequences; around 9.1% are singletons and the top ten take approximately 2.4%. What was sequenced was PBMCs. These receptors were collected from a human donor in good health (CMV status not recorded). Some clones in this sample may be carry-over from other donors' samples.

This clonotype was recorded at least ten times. This chain's CDR3 is CASSYSRTGWREQFF. For the CDR3, the DNA is TGTGCCAGCAGTTACTCCCGGACAGGGTGGAGGGAGCAGTTCTTC. The J gene is TRBJ2-1, the V gene TRBV6-2 or TRBV6-3, with 8 bases aligning to TRBD1. The V and J ends lost 0 bases and 10 bases, in that order; junction bases with no gene match: 8. The germline V gene encodes CDR1 MNHEY and CDR2 SVGEGT. This CDR3 has 15 residues.

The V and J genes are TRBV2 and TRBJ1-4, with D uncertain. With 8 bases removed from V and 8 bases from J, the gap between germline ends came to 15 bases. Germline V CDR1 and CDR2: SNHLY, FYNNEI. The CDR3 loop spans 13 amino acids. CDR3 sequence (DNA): TGTGCCAGCTGTCCTGGGGAGGACGAAAAACTGTTTTTT. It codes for CASCPGEDEKLFF.

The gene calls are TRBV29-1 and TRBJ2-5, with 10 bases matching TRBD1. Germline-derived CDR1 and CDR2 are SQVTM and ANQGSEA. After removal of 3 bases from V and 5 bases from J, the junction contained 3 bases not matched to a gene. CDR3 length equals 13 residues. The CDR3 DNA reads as TGCAGCGTTGAGGGGACAGGGGTGGAGACCCAGTACTTC. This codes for CSVEGTGVETQYF.

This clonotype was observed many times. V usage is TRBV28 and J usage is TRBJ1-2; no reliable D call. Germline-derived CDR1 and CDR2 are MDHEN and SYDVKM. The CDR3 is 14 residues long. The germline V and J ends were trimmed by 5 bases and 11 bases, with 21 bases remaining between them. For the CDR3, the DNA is TGTGCCAGCAGTAAGTCTTTAAGGAGGTTAGGATACACCTTC. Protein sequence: CASSKSLRRLGYTF.

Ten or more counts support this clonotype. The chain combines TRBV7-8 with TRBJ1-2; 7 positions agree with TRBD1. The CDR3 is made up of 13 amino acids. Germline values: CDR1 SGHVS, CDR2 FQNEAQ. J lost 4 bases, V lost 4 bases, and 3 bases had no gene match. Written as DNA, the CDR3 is TGTGCCAGCAGCTCTTGGACAGGCTATGGCTACACCTTC. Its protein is CASSSWTGYGYTF.

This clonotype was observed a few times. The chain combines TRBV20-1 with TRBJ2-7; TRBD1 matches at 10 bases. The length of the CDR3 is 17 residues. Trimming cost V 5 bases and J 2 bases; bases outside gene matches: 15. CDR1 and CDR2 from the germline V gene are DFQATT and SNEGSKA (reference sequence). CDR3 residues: CSAAPGTGDKYPYEQYF. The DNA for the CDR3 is TGCAGTGCTGCCCCCGGGACAGGGGACAAATACCCCTACGAGCAGTACTTC.

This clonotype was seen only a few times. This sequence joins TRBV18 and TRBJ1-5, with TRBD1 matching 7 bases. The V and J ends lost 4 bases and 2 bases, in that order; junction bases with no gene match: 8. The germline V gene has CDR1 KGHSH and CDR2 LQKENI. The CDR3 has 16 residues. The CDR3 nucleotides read TGTGCCAGCTCACTGGGGACAGCCCCCGGCAATCAGCCCCAGCATTTT. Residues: CASSLGTAPGNQPQHF.

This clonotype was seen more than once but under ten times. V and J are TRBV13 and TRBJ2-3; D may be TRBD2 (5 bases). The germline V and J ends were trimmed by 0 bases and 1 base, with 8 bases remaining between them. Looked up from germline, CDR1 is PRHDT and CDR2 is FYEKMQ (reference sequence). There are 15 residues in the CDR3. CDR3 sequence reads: CASSLGLGGTDTQYF. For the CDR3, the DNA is TGTGCCAGCAGCTTAGGACTCGGGGGCACAGATACGCAGTATTTT. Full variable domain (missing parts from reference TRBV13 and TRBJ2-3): AAGVIQSPRHLIKEKRETATLKCYPIPRHDTVYWYQQGPGQDPQFLISFYEKMQSDKGSIPDRFSAQQFSDYHSELNMSSLELGDSALYFCASSLGLGGTDTQYFGPGTRLTVL.